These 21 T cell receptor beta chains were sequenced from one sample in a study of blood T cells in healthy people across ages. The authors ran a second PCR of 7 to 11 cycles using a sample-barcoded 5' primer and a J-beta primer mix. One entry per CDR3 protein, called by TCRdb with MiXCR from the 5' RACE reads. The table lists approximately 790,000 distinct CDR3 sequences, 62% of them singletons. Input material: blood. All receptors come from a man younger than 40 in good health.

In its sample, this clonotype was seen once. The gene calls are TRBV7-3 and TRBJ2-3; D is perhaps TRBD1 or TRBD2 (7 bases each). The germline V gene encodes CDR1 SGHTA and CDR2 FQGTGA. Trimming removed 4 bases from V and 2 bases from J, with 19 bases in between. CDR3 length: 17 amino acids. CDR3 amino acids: CASSSRAQGGFTDTQYF. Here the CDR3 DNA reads TGTGCCAGCAGCTCGCGGGCCCAGGGGGGGTTCACAGATACGCAGTATTTT. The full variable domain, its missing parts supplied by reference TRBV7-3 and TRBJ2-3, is GAGVSQTPSNKVTEKGKYVELRCDPISGHTALYWYRQSLGQGPEFLIYFQGTGAADDSGLPNDRFFAVRPEGSVSTLKIQRTERGDSAVYLCASSSRAQGGFTDTQYFGPGTRLTVL.

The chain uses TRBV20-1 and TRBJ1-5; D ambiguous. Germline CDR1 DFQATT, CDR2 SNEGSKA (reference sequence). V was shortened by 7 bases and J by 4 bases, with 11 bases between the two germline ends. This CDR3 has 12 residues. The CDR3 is CSGSGENQPQHF. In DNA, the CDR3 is TGCAGTGGGTCCGGGGAAAATCAGCCCCAGCATTTT.

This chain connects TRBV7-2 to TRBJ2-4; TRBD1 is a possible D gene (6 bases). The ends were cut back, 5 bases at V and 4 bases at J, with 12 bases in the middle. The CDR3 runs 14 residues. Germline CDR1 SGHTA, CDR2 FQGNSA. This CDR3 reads CASSTEDRKNIQYF. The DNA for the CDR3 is TGTGCCAGCAGCACAGAGGACAGAAAAAACATTCAGTACTTC.

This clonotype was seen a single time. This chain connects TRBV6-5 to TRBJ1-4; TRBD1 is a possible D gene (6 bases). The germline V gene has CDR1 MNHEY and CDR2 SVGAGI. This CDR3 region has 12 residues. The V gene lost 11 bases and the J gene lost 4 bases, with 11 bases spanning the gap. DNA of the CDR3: TGTGCCGCGGGGGGCGTTAATGAAAAACTGTTTTTT. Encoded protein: CAAGGVNEKLFF.

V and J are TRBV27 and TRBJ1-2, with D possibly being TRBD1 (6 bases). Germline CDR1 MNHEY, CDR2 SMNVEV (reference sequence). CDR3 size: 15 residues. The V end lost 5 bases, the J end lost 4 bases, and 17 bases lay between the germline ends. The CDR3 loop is CASSRAPVQGYGYTF. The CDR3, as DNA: TGTGCCAGCAGTCGCGCCCCCGTACAGGGCTATGGCTACACCTTC.

The CDR3 DNA is TGTGCCAGCAGCTCCTCTGTAAGAATCTCAGATACGCAGTATTTT. Amino acids: CASSSSVRISDTQYF. The chain has TRBV7-2 and TRBJ2-3; unclear D gene. Trimming cost V 4 bases and J 4 bases, with 15 bases left between them. Germline CDR1 SGHTA, CDR2 FQGNSA. The length of the CDR3 is 15 residues.

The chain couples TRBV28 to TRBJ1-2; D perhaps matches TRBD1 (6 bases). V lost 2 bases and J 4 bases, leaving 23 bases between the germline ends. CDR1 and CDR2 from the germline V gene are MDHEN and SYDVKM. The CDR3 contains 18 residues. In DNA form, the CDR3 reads TGTGCCAGCAGTTTAGACTCCCGCGGCTGGGGGCGATTCTATGGCTACACCTTC. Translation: CASSLDSRGWGRFYGYTF.

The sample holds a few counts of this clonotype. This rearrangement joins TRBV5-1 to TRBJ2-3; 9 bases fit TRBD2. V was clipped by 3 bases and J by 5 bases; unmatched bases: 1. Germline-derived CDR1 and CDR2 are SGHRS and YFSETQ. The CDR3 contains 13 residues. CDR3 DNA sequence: TGCGCCAGCAGCTGGACTAGCGAAGATACGCAGTATTTT. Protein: CASSWTSEDTQYF.

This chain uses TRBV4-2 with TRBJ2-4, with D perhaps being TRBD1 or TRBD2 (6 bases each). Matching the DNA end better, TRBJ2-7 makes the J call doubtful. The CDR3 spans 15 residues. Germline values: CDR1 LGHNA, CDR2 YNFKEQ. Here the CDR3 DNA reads TGTGCCAGCAGCGGTAGACAGGAGGGAGCCTACGAGCAGTACTTC. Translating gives CASSGRQEGAYEQYF.

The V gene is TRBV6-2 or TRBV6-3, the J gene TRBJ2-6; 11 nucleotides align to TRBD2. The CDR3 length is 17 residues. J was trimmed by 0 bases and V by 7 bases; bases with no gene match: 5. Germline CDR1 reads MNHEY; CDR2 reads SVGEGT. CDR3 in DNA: TGTGCCAGCATTATGACTAGCGGGGCCTCTGGGGCCAACGTCCTGACTTTC. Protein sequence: CASIMTSGASGANVLTF.

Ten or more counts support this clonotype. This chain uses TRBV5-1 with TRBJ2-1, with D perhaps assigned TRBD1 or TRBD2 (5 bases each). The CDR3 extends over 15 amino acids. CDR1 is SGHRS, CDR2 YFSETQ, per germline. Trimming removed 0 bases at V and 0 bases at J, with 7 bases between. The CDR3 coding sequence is TGCGCCAGCAGCTTGGAGGGGAGCTCCTACAATGAGCAGTTCTTC. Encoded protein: CASSLEGSSYNEQFF.

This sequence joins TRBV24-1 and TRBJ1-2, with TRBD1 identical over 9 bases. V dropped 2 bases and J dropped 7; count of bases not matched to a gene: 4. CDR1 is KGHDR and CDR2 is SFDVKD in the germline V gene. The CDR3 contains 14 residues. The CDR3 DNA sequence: TGTGCCACCAGTGATTCGCAGACAGGGGGTGGCTACACCTTC. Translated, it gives CATSDSQTGGGYTF.

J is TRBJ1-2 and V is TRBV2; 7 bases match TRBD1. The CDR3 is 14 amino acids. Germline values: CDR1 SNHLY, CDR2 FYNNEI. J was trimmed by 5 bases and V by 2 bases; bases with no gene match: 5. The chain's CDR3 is CASSEWDRAYGYTF. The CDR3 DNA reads TGTGCCAGCAGTGAATGGGACAGAGCTTATGGCTACACCTTC.

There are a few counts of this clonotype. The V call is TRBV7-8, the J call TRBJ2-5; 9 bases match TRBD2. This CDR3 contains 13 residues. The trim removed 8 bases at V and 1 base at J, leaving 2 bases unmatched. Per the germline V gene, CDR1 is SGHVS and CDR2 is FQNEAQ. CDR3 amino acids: CASFSGGQETQYF. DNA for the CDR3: TGTGCCAGCTTTAGCGGGGGCCAAGAGACCCAGTACTTC.

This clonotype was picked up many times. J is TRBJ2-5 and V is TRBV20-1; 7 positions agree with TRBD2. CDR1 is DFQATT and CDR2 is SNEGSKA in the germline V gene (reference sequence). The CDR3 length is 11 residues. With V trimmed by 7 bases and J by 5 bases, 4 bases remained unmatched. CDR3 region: CSVRGDETQYF. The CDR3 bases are TGCAGTGTTCGGGGGGACGAGACCCAGTACTTC.

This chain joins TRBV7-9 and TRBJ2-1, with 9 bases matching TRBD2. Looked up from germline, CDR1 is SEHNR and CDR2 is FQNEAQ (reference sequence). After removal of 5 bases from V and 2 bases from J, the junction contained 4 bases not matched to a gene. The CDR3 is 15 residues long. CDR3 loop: CASSRLAEPYNEQFF. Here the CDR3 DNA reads TGTGCCAGCAGCCGACTAGCGGAACCCTACAATGAGCAGTTCTTC.

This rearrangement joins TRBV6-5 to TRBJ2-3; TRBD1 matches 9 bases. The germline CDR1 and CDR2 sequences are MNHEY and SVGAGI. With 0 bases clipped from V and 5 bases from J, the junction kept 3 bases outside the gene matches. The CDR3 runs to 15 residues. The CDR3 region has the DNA TGTGCCAGCAGTTACTCCGGGACAGGGCAAGATACGCAGTATTTT. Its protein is CASSYSGTGQDTQYF.

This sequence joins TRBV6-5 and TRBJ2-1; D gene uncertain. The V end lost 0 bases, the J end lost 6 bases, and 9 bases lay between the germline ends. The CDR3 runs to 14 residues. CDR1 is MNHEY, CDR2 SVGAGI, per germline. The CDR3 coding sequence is TGTGCCAGCAGTTACTCTCCAAGTCGCAATGAGCAGTTCTTC. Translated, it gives CASSYSPSRNEQFF.

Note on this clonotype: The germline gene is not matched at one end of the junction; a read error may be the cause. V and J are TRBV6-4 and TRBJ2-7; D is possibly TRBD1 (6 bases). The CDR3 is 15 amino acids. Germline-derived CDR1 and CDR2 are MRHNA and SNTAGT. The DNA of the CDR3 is TGTGCCAGCAGTGACCCAGGGGACACCTCCCACGAGCAGTACTTC. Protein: CASSDPGDTSHEQYF.

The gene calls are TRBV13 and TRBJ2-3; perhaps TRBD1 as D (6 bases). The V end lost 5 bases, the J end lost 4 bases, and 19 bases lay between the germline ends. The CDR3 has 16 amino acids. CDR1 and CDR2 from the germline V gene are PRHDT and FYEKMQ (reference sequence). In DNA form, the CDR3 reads TGTGCCAGCAGCCAGGAGCGTGGGGGCAGCGCAGATACGCAGTATTTT. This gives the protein CASSQERGGSADTQYF.

The CDR3 reads CAISEWTGNEYEQYF. Here the CDR3 DNA reads TGTGCCATCAGTGAGTGGACAGGGAATGAGTACGAGCAGTACTTC. The chain joins TRBV10-3 to TRBJ2-5, with 8 bases matching TRBD1. The J call may be wrong; the DNA end is better matched by TRBJ2-7. The CDR3 covers 15 residues. Germline V gene data show CDR1 as ENHRY and CDR2 as SYGVKD.